The rows below give T cell receptor beta chains drawn from one sample of a study of graft-versus-host responses after intestinal transplantation. Their antigen targets remain unknown. Sequencing was performed with immunoSEQ multiplex PCR; in TCRdb, only in-frame clones are kept and a portion is missing. The repertoire includes 35,000 to 50,000 clones, about 94% of them detected once, and approximately 20% sits in the top ten. The input for sequencing was unstimulated CD8+ T cells sorted from spleen or lymph node cells, taken before transplant. The receptors originated from a human donor who was the organ donor for an intestinal transplant. Both conserved end residues are part of each CDR3. D genes are given only for firm matches. Only part of the rows carry a size: once, few, many, or a class if the clone is expanded.

- | once | TRBJ2-5 | TRBV5-6 | TGTGCCAGCAGCTTGGGGGGTAGCCAAGAGACCCAGTACTTC | CASSLGGSQETQYF
- | - | TRBJ2-2 | TRBV29-1 | TGCAGCGTTGAAGGGGGCACCGGGGAGCTGTTTTTT | CSVEGGTGELFF
TRBD2 | - | TRBJ2-7 | TRBV7-2 | TGTGCCAGCAGCTTAAGAATGGGACGGGAGGGCCTCCCGTACTTC | CASSLRMGREGLPYF
TRBD1 | - | TRBJ2-1 | TRBV7-9 | TGTGCCAGCAGCTCCTCAGGACAGGGTGTCAATGAGCAGTTCTTC | CASSSSGQGVNEQFF
TRBD2 | - | TRBJ2-2 | TRBV7-6 | TGTGCCAGCAGCCCCCCTGGGGGGGACCTGAGCACCGGGGAGCTGTTTTTT | CASSPPGGDLSTGELFF
- | - | TRBJ2-1 | TRBV6-1 | TGTGCCAGCGGAGGTTTCGGGCGGGACGGGCAGTTCTTC | CASGGFGRDGQFF
- | - | TRBJ2-2 | TRBV4-1 | TGCGCCAGCAGCCAAGTAGGCGCGGGGGAGCTGTTTTTT | CASSQVGAGELFF
- | few | TRBJ1-5 | TRBV18 | TGTGCCAGCTCAGGGGGGGGTTATCAGCCCCAGCATTTT | CASSGGGYQPQHF
- | - | TRBJ1-1 | TRBV9 | TGTGCCAGCAGCGAGGGCGTGAACACTGAAGCTTTCTTT | CASSEGVNTEAFF
TRBD1 | - | TRBJ1-2 | TRBV7-3 | TGTGCCAGCAGCTTCCAGAACCGGGACAGGGTAGACGGTGGCTACACCTTC | CASSFQNRDRVDGGYTF
- | - | TRBJ1-5 | TRBV28 | TGTGCCAGCAGTTTAGGAGGGCGGGACACAAAGGGTACGGGGGCCCAGCATTTT | CASSLGGRDTKGTGAQHF
TRBD2 | - | TRBJ2-4 | TRBV30 | TGTGCCTGGAGACTAGCGGGAGCCAAAAACATTCAGTACTTC | CAWRLAGAKNIQYF
TRBD2 | - | TRBJ2-5 | TRBV4-3 | TGCGCCAGCAGTCGGTCGAGGCTAGCGGGAGATGAGCAGTACTTC | CASSRSRLAGDEQYF
TRBD2 | - | TRBJ2-7 | TRBV7-9 | TGTGCCAGCAGCGGGACTAGCGGGAGCTACGAGCAGTACTTC | CASSGTSGSYEQYF
- | once | TRBJ2-5 | TRBV7-2 | TGTGCCAGCAGCACCGGAGAGACCCAGTACTTC | CASSTGETQYF
- | - | TRBJ1-3 | TRBV27 | TGTGCCAGCAGTTTAGGAGCCTCTGGAAACACCATATATTTT | CASSLGASGNTIYF
- | - | TRBJ2-1 | TRBV27 | TGTGCCAGCTGGCGGTTCTCTGACAATGAGCAGTTCTTC | CASWRFSDNEQFF
TRBD2 | - | TRBJ2-1 | TRBV11-2 | TGTGCCAGCAGCTTCCTGACTAGCGGCAATGAGCAGTTCTTC | CASSFLTSGNEQFF
- | - | TRBJ1-2 | TRBV7-8 | TGTGCCAGCAGCCCAGGGGACCTCTGGACAAGTCTTTATGGCTACACCTTC | CASSPGDLWTSLYGYTF
TRBD2 | - | TRBJ2-1 | TRBV7-3 | TGTGCCAGCAGCTTAAGGGGGCAGCGGGAGTACAATGAGCAGTTCTTC | CASSLRGQREYNEQFF
- | - | TRBJ2-3 | TRBV7-9 | TGTGCCAGCAGCTCGGACAGACTCACAGATACGCAGTATTTT | CASSSDRLTDTQYF
- | - | TRBJ2-2 | TRBV4-3 | TGCGCCAGCAGCCAAGATTTAGGACTCAAACCCACGCCTGTGGACACCGGGGAGCTGTTTTTT | CASSQDLGLKPTPVDTGELFF